The clone carrying this T cell receptor (beta chain) was seen at least ten times. Its target is not known. Germline is not matched at one junction end, which may reflect a read error. TCRdb recomputed calls from the 5' RACE reads with MiXCR, one row per CDR3 protein. The profile shows about 530,000 distinct CDR3 sequences, about 15% of them singletons. The source of the sample is a study of identical twins. Overall study findings and caveats: Compared with models, monozygotic twins showed more out-of-frame TCR alpha sharing. Excess sharing between twins was weaker in beta out-of-frame sequences. Invariant MAIT and iNKT cells are populations that could partly confound zero-insertion analyses.

The CDR3 has 13 residues. Looked up from germline, CDR1 is LGHDT and CDR2 is YNNKEL (reference sequence). These records were also assigned to another study, of yellow fever vaccine responses in identical twins.

V is TRBV3-1 and J is TRBJ1-2; the match to TRBD1 covers 8 bases. This clonotype was sampled from a woman in her late teens or twenties in good health. The sample comprised CD4+ T cells sorted from blood. The CDR3 DNA reads as TGTGCCAGCAACCAACAGGGGGGCTATGGCTACACCTTC. Protein sequence: CASNQQGGYGYTF.